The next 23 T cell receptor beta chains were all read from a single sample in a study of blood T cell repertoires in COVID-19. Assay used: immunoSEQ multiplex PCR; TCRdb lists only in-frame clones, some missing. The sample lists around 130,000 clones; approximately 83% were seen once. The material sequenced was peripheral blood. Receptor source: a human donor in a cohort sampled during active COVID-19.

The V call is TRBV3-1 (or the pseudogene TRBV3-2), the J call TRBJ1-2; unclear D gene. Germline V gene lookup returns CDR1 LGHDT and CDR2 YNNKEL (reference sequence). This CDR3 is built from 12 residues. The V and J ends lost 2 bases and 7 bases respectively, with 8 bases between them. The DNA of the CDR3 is TGTGCCAGCAGCCAAAGCGGGAGTGGCTACACCTTC. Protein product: CASSQSGSGYTF.

The CDR3 reads CASSYGTGGGPPLHF. Written as DNA, the CDR3 is TGTGCCAGCAGTTACGGGACAGGGGGCGGACCACCCCTCCACTTT. The gene calls are TRBV6-5 and TRBJ1-6, with 12 bases lining up with TRBD1. Germline V gene data show CDR1 as MNHEY and CDR2 as SVGAGI. The J segment lost 11 bases and the V segment lost 2 bases, leaving 4 bases of the junction unmatched. The CDR3 loop spans 15 amino acids.

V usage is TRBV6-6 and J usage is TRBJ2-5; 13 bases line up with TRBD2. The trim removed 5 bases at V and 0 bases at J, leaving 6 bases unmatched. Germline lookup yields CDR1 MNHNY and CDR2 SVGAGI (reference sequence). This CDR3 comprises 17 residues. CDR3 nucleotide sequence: TGTGCCAGCAGTCTGGGACTAGCGGGGTTGTACCAAGAGACCCAGTACTTC. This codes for CASSLGLAGLYQETQYF.

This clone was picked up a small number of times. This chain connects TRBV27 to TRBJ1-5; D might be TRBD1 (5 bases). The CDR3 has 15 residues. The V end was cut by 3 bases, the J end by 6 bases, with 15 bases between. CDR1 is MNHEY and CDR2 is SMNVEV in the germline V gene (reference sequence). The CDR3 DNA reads TGTGCCAGCAGTTTGTCCCAGGGCTGGATTCAGCCCCAGCATTTT. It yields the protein CASSLSQGWIQPQHF.

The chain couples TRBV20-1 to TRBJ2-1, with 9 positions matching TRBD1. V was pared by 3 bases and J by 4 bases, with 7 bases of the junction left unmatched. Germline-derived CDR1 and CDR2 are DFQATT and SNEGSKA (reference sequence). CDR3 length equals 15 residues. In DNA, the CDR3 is TGCAGTGCTAGTGCCCGGGGACAGGGATACAATGAGCAGTTCTTC. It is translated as CSASARGQGYNEQFF.

CDR3 protein: CASTLGTGGSTQQYF. In DNA form, the CDR3 reads TGTGCCAGCACTTTAGGGACAGGGGGATCTACGCAGCAGTACTTC. This chain uses TRBV7-2 with TRBJ2-7, with 11 nucleotides matching TRBD1. The CDR3 consists of 15 residues. V lost 7 bases to trimming and J lost 8 bases; unmatched junction nucleotides: 13. Per germline, CDR1 SGHTA and CDR2 FQGNSA.

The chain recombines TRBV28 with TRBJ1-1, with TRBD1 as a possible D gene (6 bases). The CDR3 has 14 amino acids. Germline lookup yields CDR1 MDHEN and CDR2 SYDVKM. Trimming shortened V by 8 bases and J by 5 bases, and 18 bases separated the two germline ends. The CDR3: CASRLAGAGTEAFF. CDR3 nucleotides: TGTGCCAGCCGTCTAGCGGGGGCAGGGACTGAAGCTTTCTTT.

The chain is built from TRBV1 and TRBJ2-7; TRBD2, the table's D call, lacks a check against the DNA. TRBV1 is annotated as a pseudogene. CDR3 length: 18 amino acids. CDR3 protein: CTSSQDSRGSQLGYEQYF. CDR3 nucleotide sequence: TGCACCAGCAGCCAAGATTCTCGAGGGTCCCAATTGGGCTACGAGCAGTACTTC.

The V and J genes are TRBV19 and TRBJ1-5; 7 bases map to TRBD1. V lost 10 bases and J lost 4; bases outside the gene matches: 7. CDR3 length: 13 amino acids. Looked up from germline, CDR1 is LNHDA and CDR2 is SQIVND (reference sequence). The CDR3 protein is CATWDSTNQPQHF. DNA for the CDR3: TGTGCCACTTGGGACAGCACTAATCAGCCCCAGCATTTT. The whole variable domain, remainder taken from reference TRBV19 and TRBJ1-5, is DGGITQSPKYLFRKEGQNVTLSCEQNLNHDAMYWYRQDPGQGLRLIYYSQIVNDFQKGDIAEGYSVSREKKESFPLTVTSAQKNPTAFYLCATWDSTNQPQHFGDGTRLSIL.

DNA of the CDR3: TGCGCCAGCAGCTCCGGGACAGCGAACACCGGGGAGCTGTTTTTT. As protein: CASSSGTANTGELFF. The chain joins TRBV10-2 to TRBJ2-2; 7 bases fit TRBD1. Per the germline V gene, CDR1 is WSHSY and CDR2 is SAAADI. Losses at the gene ends were 6 bases for V and 0 bases for J; bases not matched to a gene: 4. The CDR3 length is 15 residues.

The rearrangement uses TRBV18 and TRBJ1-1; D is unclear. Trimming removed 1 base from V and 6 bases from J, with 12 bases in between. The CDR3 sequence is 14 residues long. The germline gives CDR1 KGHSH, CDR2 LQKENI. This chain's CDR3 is CASSPLREIAEAFF. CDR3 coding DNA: TGTGCCAGCTCACCACTTAGGGAGATAGCTGAAGCTTTCTTT.

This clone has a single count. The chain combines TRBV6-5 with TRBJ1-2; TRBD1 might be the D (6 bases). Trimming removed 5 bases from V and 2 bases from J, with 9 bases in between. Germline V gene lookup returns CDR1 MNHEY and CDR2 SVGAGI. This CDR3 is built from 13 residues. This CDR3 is CASSRDKNYGYTF. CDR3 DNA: TGTGCCAGCAGTAGGGACAAAAACTATGGCTACACCTTC.

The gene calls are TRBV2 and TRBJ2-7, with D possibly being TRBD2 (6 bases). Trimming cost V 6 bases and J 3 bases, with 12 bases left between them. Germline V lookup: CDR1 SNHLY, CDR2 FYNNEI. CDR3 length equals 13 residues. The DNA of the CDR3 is TGTGCCAGCAGGACCTTCGGGAGCTACGAGCAGTACTTC. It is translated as CASRTFGSYEQYF.

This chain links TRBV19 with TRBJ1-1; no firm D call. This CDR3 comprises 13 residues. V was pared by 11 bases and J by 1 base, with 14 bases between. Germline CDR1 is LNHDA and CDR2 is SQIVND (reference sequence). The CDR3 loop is CASRLRGNTEAFF. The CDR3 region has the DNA TGTGCCTCCCGCTTGAGAGGGAACACTGAAGCTTTCTTT.

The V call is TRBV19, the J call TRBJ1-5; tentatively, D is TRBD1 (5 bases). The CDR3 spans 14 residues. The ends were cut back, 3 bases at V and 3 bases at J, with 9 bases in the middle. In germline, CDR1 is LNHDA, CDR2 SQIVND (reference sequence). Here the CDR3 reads CASSMGGNNQPQHF. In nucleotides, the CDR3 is TGTGCCAGTAGTATGGGGGGGAACAATCAGCCCCAGCATTTT.

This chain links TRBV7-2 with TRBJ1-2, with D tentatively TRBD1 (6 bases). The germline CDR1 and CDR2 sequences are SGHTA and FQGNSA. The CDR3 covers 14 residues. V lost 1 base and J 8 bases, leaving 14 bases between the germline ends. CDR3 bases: TGTGCCAGCAGCTTAGATAAGACAGGCTGGGGCTACACCTTC. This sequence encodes CASSLDKTGWGYTF. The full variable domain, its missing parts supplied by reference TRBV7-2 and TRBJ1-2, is GAGVSQSPSNKVTEKGKDVELRCDPISGHTALYWYRQSLGQGLEFLIYFQGNSAPDKSGLPSDRFSAERTGGSVSTLTIQRTQQEDSAVYLCASSLDKTGWGYTFGSGTRLTVV.

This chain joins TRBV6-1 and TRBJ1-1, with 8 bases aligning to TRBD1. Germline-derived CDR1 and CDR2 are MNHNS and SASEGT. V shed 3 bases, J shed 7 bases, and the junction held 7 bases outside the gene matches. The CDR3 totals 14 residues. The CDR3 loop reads CASSERTGPSEAFF. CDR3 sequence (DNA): TGTGCCAGCAGTGAGAGGACAGGGCCCAGTGAAGCTTTCTTT.

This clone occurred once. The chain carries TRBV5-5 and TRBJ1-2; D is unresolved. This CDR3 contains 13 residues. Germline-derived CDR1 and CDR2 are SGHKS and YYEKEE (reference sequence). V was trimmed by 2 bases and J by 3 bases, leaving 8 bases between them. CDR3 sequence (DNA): TGTGCCAGCAGCTTAAAGGCGGACTATGGCTACACCTTC. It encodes CASSLKADYGYTF. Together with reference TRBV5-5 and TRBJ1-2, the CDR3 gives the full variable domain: DAGVTQSPTHLIKTRGQQVTLRCSPISGHKSVSWYQQVLGQGPQFIFQYYEKEERGRGNFPDRFSARQFPNYSSELNVNALLLGDSALYLCASSLKADYGYTFGSGTRLTVV.

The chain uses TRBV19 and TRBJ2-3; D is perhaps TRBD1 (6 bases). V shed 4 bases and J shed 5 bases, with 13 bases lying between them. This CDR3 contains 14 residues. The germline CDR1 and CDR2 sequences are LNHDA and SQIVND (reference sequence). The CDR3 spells CASSTRDTKDTQYF. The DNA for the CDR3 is TGTGCCAGTAGTACCCGGGACACCAAAGATACGCAGTATTTT. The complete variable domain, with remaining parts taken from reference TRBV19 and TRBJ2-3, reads DGGITQSPKYLFRKEGQNVTLSCEQNLNHDAMYWYRQDPGQGLRLIYYSQIVNDFQKGDIAEGYSVSREKKESFPLTVTSAQKNPTAFYLCASSTRDTKDTQYFGPGTRLTVL.

In DNA, the CDR3 is TGCGCCAGCAAACATCATAGGGCACTAGCAGAAGAGACCCAGTACTTC. Translating gives CASKHHRALAEETQYF. The rearrangement joins TRBV10-1 to TRBJ2-5, with TRBD2 as a possible D gene (6 bases). The CDR3 sequence is 16 residues long. The germline V gene encodes CDR1 WNHNN and CDR2 SYGVQD (reference sequence). V lost 7 bases to trimming and J lost 3 bases, with 21 bases between them.

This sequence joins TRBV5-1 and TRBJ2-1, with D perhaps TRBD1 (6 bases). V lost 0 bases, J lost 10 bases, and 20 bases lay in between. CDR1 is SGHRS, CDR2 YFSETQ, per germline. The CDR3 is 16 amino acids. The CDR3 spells CASSLGGLPGLREQFF. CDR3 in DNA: TGCGCCAGCAGCTTGGGGGGGCTACCTGGCCTACGGGAGCAGTTCTTC.

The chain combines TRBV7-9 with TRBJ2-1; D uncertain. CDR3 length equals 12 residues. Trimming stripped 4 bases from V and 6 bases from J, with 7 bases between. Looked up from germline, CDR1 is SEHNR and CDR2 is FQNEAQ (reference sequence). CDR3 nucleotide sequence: TGTGCCAGCAGCTCAGGCAGCAATGAGCAGTTCTTC. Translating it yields CASSSGSNEQFF. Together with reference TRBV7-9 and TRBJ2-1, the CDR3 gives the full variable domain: DTGVSQNPRHKITKRGQNVTFRCDPISEHNRLYWYRQTLGQGPEFLTYFQNEAQLEKSRLLSDRFSAERPKGSFSTLEIQRTEQGDSAMYLCASSSGSNEQFFGPGTRLTVL.

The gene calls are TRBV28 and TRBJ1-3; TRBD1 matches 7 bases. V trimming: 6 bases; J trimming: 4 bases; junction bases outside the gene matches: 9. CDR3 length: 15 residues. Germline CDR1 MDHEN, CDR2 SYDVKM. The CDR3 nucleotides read TGTGCCAGCAGCCCGGGACAGCGGATCGGAAACACCATATATTTT. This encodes CASSPGQRIGNTIYF. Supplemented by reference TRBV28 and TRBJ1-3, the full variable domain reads DVKVTQSSRYLVKRTGEKVFLECVQDMDHENMFWYRQDPGLGLRLIYFSYDVKMKEKGDIPEGYSVSREKKERFSLILESASTNQTSMYLCASSPGQRIGNTIYFGEGSWLTVV.